This is a list of T cell receptor beta chains from one sample in a study. From the 5' RACE reads, TCRdb called clonotypes with MiXCR, one entry per CDR3 protein. The table lists approximately 58,000 distinct CDR3 sequences, about 28% of them singletons, with roughly 2.3% in the top ten. Sequences were obtained from tumor-infiltrating Tregs sorted from the breast tumor. The receptors shown here come from a female donor with breast cancer. Both conserved end residues are part of each CDR3. The order of the fields is D gene, clone size, J gene, V gene, CDR3 DNA, CDR3 protein. A D gene is named only where the DNA matches it firmly. The size entry is marked missing in some rows and otherwise reads once, few, many or a size class.

d_call: TRBD2
clone_size: many
j_call: TRBJ2-2
v_call: TRBV6-2/TRBV6-3
cdr3_nt: TGTGCCAGCAGTCCTAGCGGGAACACCGGGGAGCTGTTTTTT
cdr3_aa: CASSPSGNTGELFF

d_call: TRBD1
clone_size: NA
j_call: TRBJ1-2
v_call: TRBV20-1
cdr3_nt: TGCAGTGCACATTTCAGGGGGACTCCTAACTATGGCTACACCTTC
cdr3_aa: CSAHFRGTPNYGYTF

d_call: TRBD2
clone_size: few
j_call: TRBJ2-7
v_call: TRBV5-1
cdr3_nt: TGCGCCAGCAGCTTGGGTGCTAGCGGGGGCTTTATTACCTACGAGCAGTACTTC
cdr3_aa: CASSLGASGGFITYEQYF

d_call: TRBD1
clone_size: few
j_call: TRBJ1-5
v_call: TRBV12-3/TRBV12-4
cdr3_nt: TGTGCCAGCGCCACAGGGGGGCATCAGCCCCAGCATTTT
cdr3_aa: CASATGGHQPQHF

d_call: TRBD2
clone_size: NA
j_call: TRBJ2-1
v_call: TRBV11-2
cdr3_nt: TGTGCCAGCAGGGTCGGGGGGGCGGTCAATGAGCAGTTCTTC
cdr3_aa: CASRVGGAVNEQFF

d_call: NA
clone_size: few
j_call: TRBJ2-7
v_call: TRBV5-1
cdr3_nt: TGCGCCAGCAGCTTTCAACTCCGGGGGAGAACCTACGAGCAGTACTTC
cdr3_aa: CASSFQLRGRTYEQYF

d_call: TRBD1
clone_size: NA
j_call: TRBJ1-1
v_call: TRBV5-5
cdr3_nt: TGTGCCAGCACCACCACGACAGGGATCAACACTGAAGCTTTCTTT
cdr3_aa: CASTTTTGINTEAFF

d_call: NA
clone_size: many
j_call: TRBJ1-1
v_call: TRBV20-1
cdr3_nt: TGCAGTGCTAGAACCCCGGCGGGAAGTGGGACTGAAGCTTTCTTT
cdr3_aa: CSARTPAGSGTEAFF

d_call: NA
clone_size: many
j_call: TRBJ1-5
v_call: TRBV6-1
cdr3_nt: TGTGCCAGCAGTGAAAGGTTTCGGGGGGGACGTCAGCCCCAGCATTTT
cdr3_aa: CASSERFRGGRQPQHF

d_call: NA
clone_size: NA
j_call: TRBJ2-3
v_call: TRBV7-2
cdr3_nt: TGTGCCAGCAGCCTGTACCAGAGCACAGATACGCAGTATTTT
cdr3_aa: CASSLYQSTDTQYF

d_call: TRBD2
clone_size: few
j_call: TRBJ2-7
v_call: TRBV20-1
cdr3_nt: TGCAGTGCTAGAGCCCTCAAACTAGCGGAGCAGTACTTC
cdr3_aa: CSARALKLAEQYF

d_call: NA
clone_size: few
j_call: TRBJ2-7
v_call: TRBV2
cdr3_nt: TGTGCCAGCAGTGACCCCAACTCCTACGAGCAGTACTTC
cdr3_aa: CASSDPNSYEQYF